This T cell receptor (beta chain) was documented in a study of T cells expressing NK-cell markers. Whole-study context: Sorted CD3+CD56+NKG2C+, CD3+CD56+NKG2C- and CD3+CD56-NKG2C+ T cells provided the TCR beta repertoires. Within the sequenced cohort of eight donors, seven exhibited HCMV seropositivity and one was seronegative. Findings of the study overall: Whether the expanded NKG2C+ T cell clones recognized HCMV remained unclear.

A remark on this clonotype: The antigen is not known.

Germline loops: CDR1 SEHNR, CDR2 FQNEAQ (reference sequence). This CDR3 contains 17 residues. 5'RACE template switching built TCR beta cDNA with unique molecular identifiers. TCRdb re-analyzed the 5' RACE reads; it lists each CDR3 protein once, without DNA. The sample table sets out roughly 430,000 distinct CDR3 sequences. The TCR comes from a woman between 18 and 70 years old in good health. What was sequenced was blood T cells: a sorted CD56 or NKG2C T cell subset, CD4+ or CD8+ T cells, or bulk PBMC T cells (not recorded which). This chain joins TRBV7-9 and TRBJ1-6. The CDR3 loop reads CASSPIGPGPRNSPLHF.